This T cell receptor (beta chain) was sequenced in a study of T cell repertoires in cytomegalovirus infection. Trimming cost V 6 bases and J 1 base, with 19 bases left between them. This CDR3 comprises 16 residues. This clonotype was seen more than once but under ten times. Its antigen is not identified. MiXCR, applied by TCRdb to the reads, yields one record per CDR3 protein. The sample lists fewer than 70,000 distinct CDR3 sequences; about 29% were seen once. Whole-study results and caveats: Summed public TCR beta family frequency identified CMV carriers bearing the relevant HLA.

Sequenced here: CD8+ T cells from cultured PBMCs, sampled from culture after CMV antigen stimulation. The receptor was derived from a human donor in good health (CMV status not recorded). Some clones in this sample may be carry-over from other donors' samples. This chain uses TRBV12-3 or TRBV12-4 with TRBJ2-7; tentatively, D is TRBD1 or TRBD2 (6 bases each). CDR3 protein: CASSLRGGTSSYEQYF. DNA for the CDR3: TGTGCCAGCAGCCTTCGTGGCGGGACATCTTCCTACGAGCAGTACTTC.